The 13 T cell receptor beta chains in this list originate from one sample, sequenced in a study of T-cell reconstitution after alpha-beta-depleted transplantation in children. Molecular barcoding with unique molecular identifiers was used for the TCRbeta library. TCRdb reprocessed the PCR reads with MiXCR, giving one entry per CDR3 protein. In the table there are a few hundred thousand distinct CDR3 sequences, 10% of which are singletons. The sample in question was PBMCs from the stem cell graft donor, obtained from the stem cell graft. The receptors here all came from a human donor who donated a stem cell graft to a child with acute lymphoblastic leukemia.

This clonotype was seen a few times. The genes are TRBV12-3 or TRBV12-4 and TRBJ1-6, with 10 bases fitting TRBD1. The CDR3 is 15 residues long. Unmatched junction bases numbered 3, after V lost 5 bases and J lost 5 bases. CDR3 sequence: CASSPGQGNNSPLHF. The CDR3 nucleotides read TGTGCCAGCAGTCCGGGACAGGGGAATAATTCACCCCTCCACTTT.

In its sample, this clonotype was seen a few times. This chain connects TRBV28 to TRBJ2-3, with D hard to call. The CDR3 length is 16 residues. V lost 3 bases to trimming and J lost 0 bases, with 13 bases between them. Germline V gives CDR1 MDHEN, CDR2 SYDVKM. DNA of the CDR3: TGTGCCAGCAGTTTCTACCCGTCGGACAGCACAGATACGCAGTATTTT. Translated: CASSFYPSDSTDTQYF.

This clonotype has a handful of counts. The chain recombines TRBV12-3 or TRBV12-4 with TRBJ2-4; 9 positions agree with TRBD2. The CDR3 has 19 residues. The ends lost 0 bases at V and 0 bases at J; junction bases unmatched: 9. The DNA for the CDR3 is TGTGCCAGCAGTTTAGCGGGCGGGAGGGCCCTACTAGCCAAAAACATTCAGTACTTC. As protein: CASSLAGGRALLAKNIQYF.

Many counts were recorded for this clonotype. The V gene is TRBV3-1, the J gene TRBJ1-1; no clear D gene. CDR3 size: 14 residues. The V and J ends lost 1 base and 6 bases respectively, with 12 bases between them. Germline lookup yields CDR1 LGHDT and CDR2 YNNKEL (reference sequence). The CDR3 loop reads CASSQVLGRSEAFF. As DNA, the CDR3 is TGTGCCAGCAGCCAAGTCTTGGGGAGATCTGAAGCTTTCTTT.

This clonotype was seen many times. The chain combines TRBV20-1 with TRBJ1-1, with TRBD1 as a possible D gene (5 bases). Germline values: CDR1 DFQATT, CDR2 SNEGSKA (reference sequence). V was clipped by 1 base and J by 1 base, with 10 bases between them. This CDR3 region has 14 residues. CDR3 in DNA: TGCAGTGCTAGAGGGGGGGGTTCGAACACTGAAGCTTTCTTT. Translated: CSARGGGSNTEAFF.

This clonotype has just a few counts. The chain has TRBV12-3 or TRBV12-4 and TRBJ1-1; 7 nucleotides line up with TRBD1. The CDR3 covers 13 residues. The trim removed 6 bases at V and 4 bases at J, leaving 5 bases unmatched. The CDR3 bases are TGTGCCAGCAGACAGACAGGGAGCACTGAAGCTTTCTTT. Amino acids: CASRQTGSTEAFF.

This clonotype has at least ten counts. The rearrangement joins TRBV7-9 to TRBJ2-1, with 12 bases lining up with TRBD2. CDR1 SEHNR and CDR2 FQNEAQ come from the germline V gene (reference sequence). The ends lost 5 bases at V and 8 bases at J; junction bases unmatched: 7. The length of the CDR3 is 15 residues. CDR3 protein: CASSATSGRVHEQFF. The CDR3 DNA reads TGTGCCAGCAGCGCGACTAGCGGGAGAGTCCATGAGCAGTTCTTC.

This clonotype was seen a handful of times. V gene TRBV29-1 combines with J gene TRBJ2-3; 7 nucleotides line up with TRBD2. J gave up 1 base and V 7 bases, and 2 bases lay outside the gene matches. Per germline, CDR1 SQVTM and CDR2 ANQGSEA. This CDR3 is built from 12 residues. DNA for the CDR3: TGCAGCGGACGGGGGGGCACAGATACGCAGTATTTT. It is translated as CSGRGGTDTQYF.

This clonotype was observed a few times. This chain connects TRBV24-1 to TRBJ1-1, with D unresolved. Germline CDR1 is KGHDR and CDR2 is SFDVKD. The length of the CDR3 is 16 residues. Between the trimmed V and J ends, which lost 3 bases and 4 bases, there was a span of 17 bases. In DNA, the CDR3 is TGTGCCACCAGTGATCCCAGACGTACTAATTTCACTGAAGCTTTCTTT. It translates to CATSDPRRTNFTEAFF.

The rearrangement joins TRBV7-9 to TRBJ1-1; D remains ambiguous. The germline V gene encodes CDR1 SEHNR and CDR2 FQNEAQ (reference sequence). The V gene lost 2 bases and the J gene lost 5 bases, with 18 bases spanning the gap. There are 16 residues in the CDR3. The CDR3 sequence is CASSLRRGGMGTEAFF. The CDR3 DNA reads TGTGCCAGCAGCTTAAGGCGGGGAGGGATGGGAACTGAAGCTTTCTTT.

This clonotype was counted a few times. The V call is TRBV5-1, the J call TRBJ1-5; D perhaps matches TRBD1 (5 bases). Per the germline V gene, CDR1 is SGHRS and CDR2 is YFSETQ. With 3 bases removed from V and 5 bases from J, the gap between germline ends came to 9 bases. This CDR3 is built from 13 residues. The CDR3 reads CASSWSGDQPQHF. In DNA form, the CDR3 reads TGCGCCAGCAGCTGGTCGGGGGATCAGCCCCAGCATTTT.

The rearrangement uses TRBV5-1 and TRBJ2-5; TRBD1 matches at 7 bases. The CDR3 is 16 residues long. V dropped 1 base and J dropped 2; count of bases not matched to a gene: 8. Germline V gives CDR1 SGHRS, CDR2 YFSETQ. CDR3 sequence reads: CASSLRDRAFQETQYF. The CDR3 DNA reads as TGCGCCAGCAGCTTGCGAGACAGGGCCTTTCAAGAGACCCAGTACTTC.

CDR3: CASSLGGQGVYEQYF. The DNA of the CDR3 is TGTGCCAGCAGTTTGGGTGGGCAGGGTGTCTACGAGCAGTACTTC. The V gene is TRBV12-3 or TRBV12-4, the J gene TRBJ2-7; a weak D match, TRBD1 (5 bases). The CDR3 runs to 15 residues. The ends were cut back, 3 bases at V and 3 bases at J, with 15 bases in the middle.